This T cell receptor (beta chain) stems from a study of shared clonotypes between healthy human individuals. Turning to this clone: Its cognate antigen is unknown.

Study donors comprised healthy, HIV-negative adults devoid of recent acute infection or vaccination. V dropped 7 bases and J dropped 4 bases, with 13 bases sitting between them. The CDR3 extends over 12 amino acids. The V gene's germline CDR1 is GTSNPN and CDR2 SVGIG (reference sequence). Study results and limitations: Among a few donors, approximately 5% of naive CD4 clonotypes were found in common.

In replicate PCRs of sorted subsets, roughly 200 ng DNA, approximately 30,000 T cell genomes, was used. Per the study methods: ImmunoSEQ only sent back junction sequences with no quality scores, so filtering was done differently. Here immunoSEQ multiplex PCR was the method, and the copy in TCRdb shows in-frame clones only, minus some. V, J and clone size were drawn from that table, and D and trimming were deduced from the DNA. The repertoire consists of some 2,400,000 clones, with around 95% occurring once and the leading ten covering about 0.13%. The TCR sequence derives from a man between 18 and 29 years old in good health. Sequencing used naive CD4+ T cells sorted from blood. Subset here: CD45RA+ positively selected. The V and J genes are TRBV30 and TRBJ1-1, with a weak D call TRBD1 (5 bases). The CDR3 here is CASREATTEAFF. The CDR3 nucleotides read TGTGCCTCCAGGGAAGCGACCACTGAAGCTTTCTTT.